The 19 T cell receptor beta chains presented below share a single source sample, sequenced in a study of blood T cell repertoires in COVID-19. Only in-frame clones appear in the TCRdb table, and some are missing; sequencing was by immunoSEQ multiplex PCR. The sample has approximately 400,000 clones; around nine tenths are singletons. The sequencing sample was made of PBMCs or T cells enriched from blood (not recorded which). All receptors derive from a woman aged 18-29 years who had recovered from COVID-19.

The V and J genes are TRBV4-1 and TRBJ1-2, with TRBD1 identical over 9 bases. The V segment lost 2 bases and the J segment 8 bases; nucleotides outside the gene matches: 6. Germline V gives CDR1 MGHRA, CDR2 YSYEKL. The length of the CDR3 is 14 residues. In DNA, the CDR3 is TGCGCCAGCAGCCAACAGGGACAGGGAATGGGCTACACCTTC. Amino acids: CASSQQGQGMGYTF.

The rearrangement links TRBV19 to TRBJ2-3, with 12 bases matching TRBD2. The germline CDR1 and CDR2 sequences are LNHDA and SQIVND (reference sequence). The CDR3 extends over 19 amino acids. Unmatched junction bases numbered 11, after V lost 1 base and J lost 3 bases. CDR3 residues: CASSIALAGGPGATDTQYF. The CDR3 DNA reads TGTGCCAGTAGTATAGCCCTAGCGGGGGGGCCAGGAGCAACAGATACGCAGTATTTT.

The J gene is TRBJ2-5, the V gene TRBV10-3, with TRBD1 matching 11 bases. Germline V lookup: CDR1 ENHRY, CDR2 SYGVKD. V trimming: 0 bases; J trimming: 5 bases; junction bases outside the gene matches: 14. The CDR3 length is 19 residues. CDR3: CAISESLILGQGDDETQYF. DNA for the CDR3: TGTGCCATCAGTGAGTCCCTTATCTTGGGACAGGGGGATGATGAGACCCAGTACTTC.

V gene TRBV11-2 combines with J gene TRBJ1-6, with 10 bases identical to TRBD1. CDR3 length: 15 amino acids. V gave up 5 bases and J gave up 9 bases; unmatched junction bases: 7. Germline CDR1 is SGHAT and CDR2 is FQNNGV. This CDR3 is CASSEGTGVLSPLHF. CDR3 sequence (DNA): TGTGCCAGCAGCGAGGGGACAGGGGTTCTTTCACCCCTCCACTTT.

The rearrangement uses TRBV28 and TRBJ2-4; maybe TRBD1 (5 bases). CDR3 length: 12 amino acids. Between the trimmed V and J ends, which lost 6 bases and 4 bases, there was a span of 7 bases. In germline, CDR1 is MDHEN, CDR2 SYDVKM. The DNA for the CDR3 is TGTGCCAGCAGGGGGCCAAAAAACATTCAGTACTTC. It specifies CASRGPKNIQYF. The whole variable domain, filled in from reference TRBV28 and TRBJ2-4, reads DVKVTQSSRYLVKRTGEKVFLECVQDMDHENMFWYRQDPGLGLRLIYFSYDVKMKEKGDIPEGYSVSREKKERFSLILESASTNQTSMYLCASRGPKNIQYFGAGTRLSVL.

V is TRBV10-3 and J is TRBJ1-2; D unresolved. CDR1 ENHRY and CDR2 SYGVKD come from the germline V gene. V lost 3 bases and J lost 6, with 14 bases in between. The CDR3 covers 14 residues. The CDR3 sequence: CAISDSLVADGYTF. The CDR3 nucleotides are TGTGCCATCAGTGATTCCCTGGTGGCGGATGGCTACACCTTC.

The chain has TRBV7-3 and TRBJ2-2; 7 nucleotides match TRBD1. Germline loops: CDR1 SGHTA, CDR2 FQGTGA. The CDR3 spans 16 residues. V was clipped by 5 bases and J by 4 bases; unmatched bases: 10. Here the CDR3 reads CASSPYPDRVTGELFF. The CDR3 DNA reads TGTGCCAGCAGCCCCTACCCAGACAGGGTCACCGGGGAGCTGTTTTTT.

This clone was counted a few times. The chain employs TRBV30 and TRBJ2-3, with TRBD2 identical over 11 bases. In germline, CDR1 is GTSNPN, CDR2 SVGIG (reference sequence). V gave up 4 bases and J gave up 1 base; unmatched junction bases: 10. The CDR3 consists of 17 residues. The CDR3 DNA is TGTGCCTGGACCGTGGGAGCTAGCGGGGGGCGCACAGATACGCAGTATTTT. Translating gives CAWTVGASGGRTDTQYF. Filled out from reference TRBV30 and TRBJ2-3, the complete variable domain reads SQTIHQWPATLVQPVGSPLSLECTVEGTSNPNLYWYRQAAGRGLQLLFYSVGIGQISSEVPQNLSASRPQDRQFILSSKKLLLSDSGFYLCAWTVGASGGRTDTQYFGPGTRLTVL.

This rearrangement joins TRBV12-3 or TRBV12-4 to TRBJ1-1; D is undetermined. CDR3 length equals 12 residues. With 7 bases removed from V and 7 bases from J, the gap between germline ends came to 13 bases. The DNA of the CDR3 is TGTGCCAGCATTAGCATGAGAGTTGAAGCTTTCTTT. Amino acids: CASISMRVEAFF.

The chain has TRBV10-3 and TRBJ2-2; 9 positions match TRBD1. Germline trimming cut 7 bases from V and 3 bases from J; bases unmatched to any gene: 3. The CDR3 extends over 14 amino acids. CDR1 ENHRY and CDR2 SYGVKD come from the germline V gene. This chain's CDR3 is CAIKRDRDTGELFF. Here the CDR3 DNA reads TGTGCCATCAAGAGGGACAGGGACACCGGGGAGCTGTTTTTT.

V and J are TRBV5-1 and TRBJ2-7, with 9 nucleotides matching TRBD1. V was clipped by 4 bases and J by 6 bases; unmatched bases: 8. From germline, CDR1 is SGHRS and CDR2 YFSETQ. The CDR3 totals 14 residues. CDR3 coding DNA: TGCGCCAGCAGCCTCCGGGACAGGGCTGGCGAGCAGTACTTC. Its translation is CASSLRDRAGEQYF.

V is TRBV7-3 and J is TRBJ1-2; the match to TRBD1 covers 10 bases. This CDR3 spans 14 amino acids. V dropped 5 bases and J dropped 6; count of bases not matched to a gene: 6. Germline V lookup: CDR1 SGHTA, CDR2 FQGTGA. CDR3 sequence (DNA): TGTGCCAGCAGCCCCCCGGGACAGGGGAATGGCTACACCTTC. It encodes CASSPPGQGNGYTF.

The DNA of the CDR3 is TGTGCCACCAGGGAGCCGGTAGGTACGCAGTATTTT. It is translated as CATREPVGTQYF. The gene calls are TRBV24-1 and TRBJ2-3; D unresolved. Trimming stripped 7 bases from V and 8 bases from J, with 12 bases between. Germline CDR1 KGHDR, CDR2 SFDVKD. This CDR3 has 12 residues.

This sequence joins TRBV28 and TRBJ1-5; the match to TRBD1 covers 9 bases. The CDR3 extends over 16 amino acids. Germline CDR1 and CDR2: MDHEN and SYDVKM. V dropped 5 bases and J dropped 2; count of bases not matched to a gene: 7. For the CDR3, the DNA is TGTGCCAGCAGTCCCTGGGGACAGGGTGGCAATCAGCCCCAGCATTTT. Encoded protein: CASSPWGQGGNQPQHF.

This clone was observed a few times. This rearrangement joins TRBV19 to TRBJ2-7; possible D gene TRBD2, 5 bases. Germline CDR1 reads LNHDA; CDR2 reads SQIVND (reference sequence). CDR3 length: 13 residues. V dropped 9 bases and J dropped 3 bases, with 15 bases sitting between them. Written as DNA, the CDR3 is TGTGCCAGCGCGCCGGGAATAAGCTACGAGCAGTACTTC. Encoded protein: CASAPGISYEQYF.

The V gene is TRBV7-3, the J gene TRBJ1-1, with 9 bases that match TRBD1. After removal of 4 bases from V and 4 bases from J, the junction contained 16 bases not matched to a gene. CDR1 and CDR2 (germline): SGHTA, FQGTGA. The CDR3 sequence is 18 residues long. CDR3 loop: CASSSLPGQGVGRTEAFF. The DNA of the CDR3 is TGTGCCAGCAGCTCACTTCCGGGACAGGGCGTGGGGCGCACTGAAGCTTTCTTT.

This sequence joins TRBV5-1 and TRBJ2-5; 10 positions match TRBD1. J was trimmed by 0 bases and V by 4 bases; bases with no gene match: 6. Germline V CDR1 and CDR2: SGHRS, YFSETQ. The CDR3 length is 16 residues. The DNA of the CDR3 is TGCGCCAGCAGCCGAACCGGGACAGGGGACCAAGAGACCCAGTACTTC. Amino acids: CASSRTGTGDQETQYF.

V usage is TRBV7-9 and J usage is TRBJ2-3, with a weak D call TRBD2 (5 bases). With 5 bases removed from V and 3 bases from J, the gap between germline ends came to 6 bases. The CDR3 runs to 12 residues. The germline gives CDR1 SEHNR, CDR2 FQNEAQ (reference sequence). CDR3 in DNA: TGTGCCAGCAGCGGGGAGACAGATACGCAGTATTTT. It specifies CASSGETDTQYF.

J is TRBJ1-3 and V is TRBV9; 12 positions agree with TRBD1. Germline values: CDR1 SGDLS, CDR2 YYNGEE. The CDR3 is made up of 19 amino acids. Trimming cost V 0 bases and J 0 bases; bases outside gene matches: 7. CDR3 bases: TGTGCCAGCAGCGTAGTAGGGACAGGGGGCCCGAGCTCTGGAAACACCATATATTTT. Its translation: CASSVVGTGGPSSGNTIYF.